The 6 T cell receptor beta chains in this list originate from one sample, sequenced in a study of OX40 agonist ivuxolimab in advanced cancers. The protocol was immunoSEQ multiplex PCR, while the TCRdb copy is restricted to in-frame clones and leaves out a portion. The data hold about 49,000 clones, with about 86% observed a single time. Material: CD4+ or CD8+ T cells sorted from blood, obtained in a trial of the OX40 agonist ivuxolimab. These receptor sequences come from an adult with an advanced solid tumor such as melanoma, head and neck, liver or kidney cancer.

The chain employs TRBV5-6 and TRBJ2-5; 10 bases are a match to TRBD2. The CDR3 has 17 amino acids. Trimming removed 5 bases from V and 5 bases from J; junction bases left unmatched: 15. Germline V gene data show CDR1 as SGHDT and CDR2 as YYEEEE. CDR3 DNA sequence: TGTGCCAGCAGTCCGCAGGCTAGCGGGAGACTGGGCGAGACCCAGTACTTC. Protein: CASSPQASGRLGETQYF.

The rearrangement links TRBV6-1 to TRBJ2-5; D perhaps matches TRBD2 (5 bases). The DNA matches TRBJ2-7 better at its end, which makes the J call doubtful. The CDR3 extends over 14 amino acids. Germline V CDR1 and CDR2: MNHNS, SASEGT. The CDR3 sequence is CASSEYGETYEQYF. The CDR3 bases are TGTGCCAGCAGTGAATACGGGGAAACCTACGAGCAGTACTTC.

This chain connects TRBV10-3 to TRBJ1-4; D is unresolved. V lost 6 bases, J lost 4 bases, and 12 bases lay in between. The CDR3 runs 14 residues. The V gene's germline CDR1 is ENHRY and CDR2 SYGVKD. Here the CDR3 reads CAISQGRGNEKLFF. In nucleotides, the CDR3 is TGTGCCATCAGCCAAGGACGGGGTAATGAAAAACTGTTTTTT.

This clone has a single count. The chain has TRBV6-6 and TRBJ1-1, with 8 positions matching TRBD1. CDR3 size: 16 residues. The V gene's germline CDR1 is MNHNY and CDR2 SVGAGI (reference sequence). The V and J ends lost 7 bases and 1 base, in that order; junction bases with no gene match: 11. The CDR3 nucleotides are TGTGCCAGCACCCTCTCCAGGGGGCGCGGGAACACTGAAGCTTTCTTT. This sequence encodes CASTLSRGRGNTEAFF.

This clone was observed a few times. The V call is TRBV19, the J call TRBJ2-7; D uncertain. Germline V CDR1 and CDR2: LNHDA, SQIVND (reference sequence). This CDR3 has 14 amino acids. V dropped 5 bases and J dropped 2 bases, with 13 bases sitting between them. Here the CDR3 reads CASSPYPQTYEQYF. The CDR3 DNA is TGTGCCAGTAGTCCCTACCCTCAGACCTACGAGCAGTACTTC.

V is TRBV19 and J is TRBJ2-5, with D possibly being TRBD1 (5 bases). V was clipped by 6 bases and J by 3 bases, with 5 bases between them. The CDR3 spans 11 residues. Germline V gene lookup returns CDR1 LNHDA and CDR2 SQIVND (reference sequence). CDR3 coding DNA: TGTGCCAGTAGACAGGAAGAGACCCAGTACTTC. It specifies CASRQEETQYF.